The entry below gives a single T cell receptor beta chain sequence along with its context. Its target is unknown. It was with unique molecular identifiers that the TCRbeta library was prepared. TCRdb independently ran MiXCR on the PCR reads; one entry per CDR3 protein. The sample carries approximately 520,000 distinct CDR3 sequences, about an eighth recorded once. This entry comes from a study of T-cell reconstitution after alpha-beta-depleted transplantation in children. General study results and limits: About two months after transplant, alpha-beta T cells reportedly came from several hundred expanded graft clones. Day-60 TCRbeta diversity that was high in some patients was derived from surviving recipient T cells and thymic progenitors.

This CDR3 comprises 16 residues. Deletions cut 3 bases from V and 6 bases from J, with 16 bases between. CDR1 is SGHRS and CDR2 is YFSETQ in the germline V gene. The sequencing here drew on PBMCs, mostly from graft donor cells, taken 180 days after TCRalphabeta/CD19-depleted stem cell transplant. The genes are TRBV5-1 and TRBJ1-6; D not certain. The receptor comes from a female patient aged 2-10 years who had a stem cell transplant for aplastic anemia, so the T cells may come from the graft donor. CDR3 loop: CASSYAGPSINSPLHF. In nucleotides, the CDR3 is TGCGCCAGCAGCTACGCCGGGCCCTCAATTAATTCACCCCTCCACTTT.